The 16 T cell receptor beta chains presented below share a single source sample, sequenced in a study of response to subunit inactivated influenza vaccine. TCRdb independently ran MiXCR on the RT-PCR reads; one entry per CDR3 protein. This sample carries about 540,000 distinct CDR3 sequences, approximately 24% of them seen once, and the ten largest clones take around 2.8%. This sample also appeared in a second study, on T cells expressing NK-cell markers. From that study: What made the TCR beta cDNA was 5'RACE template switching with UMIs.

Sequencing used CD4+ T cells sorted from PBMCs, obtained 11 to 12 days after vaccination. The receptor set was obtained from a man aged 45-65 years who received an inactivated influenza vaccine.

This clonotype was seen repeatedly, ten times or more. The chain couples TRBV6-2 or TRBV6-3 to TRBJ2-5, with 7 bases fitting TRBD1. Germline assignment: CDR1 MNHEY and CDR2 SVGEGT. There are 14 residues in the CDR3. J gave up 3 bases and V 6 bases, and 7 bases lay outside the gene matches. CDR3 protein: CASSVGTVEETQYF. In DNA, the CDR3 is TGTGCCAGCAGCGTCGGGACAGTAGAAGAGACCCAGTACTTC.

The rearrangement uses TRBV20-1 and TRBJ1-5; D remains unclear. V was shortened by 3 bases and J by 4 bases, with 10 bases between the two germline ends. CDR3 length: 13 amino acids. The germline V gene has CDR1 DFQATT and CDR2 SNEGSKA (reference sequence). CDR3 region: CSASGRTNQPQHF. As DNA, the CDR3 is TGCAGTGCTAGCGGACGGACGAATCAGCCCCAGCATTTT.

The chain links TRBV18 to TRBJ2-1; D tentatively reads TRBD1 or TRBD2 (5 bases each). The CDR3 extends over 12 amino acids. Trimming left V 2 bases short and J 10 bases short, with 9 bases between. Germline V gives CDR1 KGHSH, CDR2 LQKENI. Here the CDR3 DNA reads TGTGCCAGCTCACCATCACGGGGCGAGCAGTTCTTC. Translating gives CASSPSRGEQFF.

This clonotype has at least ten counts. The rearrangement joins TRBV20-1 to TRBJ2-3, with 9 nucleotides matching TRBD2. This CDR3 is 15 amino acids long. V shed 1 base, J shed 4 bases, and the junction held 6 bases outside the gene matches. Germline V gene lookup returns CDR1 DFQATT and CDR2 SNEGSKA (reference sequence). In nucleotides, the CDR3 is TGCAGTGCTAGAGCGGTAGCGGGAGCCCCAGATACGCAGTATTTT. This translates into CSARAVAGAPDTQYF.

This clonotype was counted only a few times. The CDR3 spells CASSQANQPQHF. CDR3 nucleotide sequence: TGTGCCAGCAGCCAAGCTAATCAGCCCCAGCATTTT. The rearrangement uses TRBV3-1 and TRBJ1-5, with unresolved D. Trimming took 1 base from V and 4 from J, leaving 2 bases between them. This CDR3 is built from 12 residues. Germline CDR1 reads LGHDT; CDR2 reads YNNKEL (reference sequence).

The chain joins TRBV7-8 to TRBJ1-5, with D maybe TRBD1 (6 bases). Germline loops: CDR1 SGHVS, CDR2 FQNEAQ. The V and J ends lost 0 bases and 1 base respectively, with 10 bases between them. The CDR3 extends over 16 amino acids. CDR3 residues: CASSLAGGESNQPQHF. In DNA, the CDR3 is TGTGCCAGCAGCTTAGCGGGGGGCGAAAGCAATCAGCCCCAGCATTTT.

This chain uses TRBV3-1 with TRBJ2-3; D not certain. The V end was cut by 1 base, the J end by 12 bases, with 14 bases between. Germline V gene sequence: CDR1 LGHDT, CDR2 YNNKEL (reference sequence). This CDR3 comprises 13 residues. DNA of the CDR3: TGTGCCAGCAGCCAAGTCGAGACCAGTCATCAGTATTTT. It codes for CASSQVETSHQYF.

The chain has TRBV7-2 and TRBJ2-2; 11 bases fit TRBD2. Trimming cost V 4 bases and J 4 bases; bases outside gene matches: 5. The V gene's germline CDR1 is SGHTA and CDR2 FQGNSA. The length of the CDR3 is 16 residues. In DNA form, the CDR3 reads TGTGCCAGCAGCTCCAGACTAGCGGGGATCACCGGGGAGCTGTTTTTT. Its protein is CASSSRLAGITGELFF.

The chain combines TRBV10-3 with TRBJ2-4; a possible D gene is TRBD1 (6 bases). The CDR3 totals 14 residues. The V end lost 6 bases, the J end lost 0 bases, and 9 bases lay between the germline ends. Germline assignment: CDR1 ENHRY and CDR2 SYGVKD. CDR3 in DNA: TGTGCCATCAGCCGGGACACAGCCAAAAACATTCAGTACTTC. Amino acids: CAISRDTAKNIQYF.

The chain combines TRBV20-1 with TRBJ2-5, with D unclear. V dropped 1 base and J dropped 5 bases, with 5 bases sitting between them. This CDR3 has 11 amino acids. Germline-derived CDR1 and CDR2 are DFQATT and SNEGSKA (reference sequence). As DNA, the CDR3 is TGCAGTGCTAGAGGGATGGAGACCCAGTACTTC. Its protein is CSARGMETQYF.

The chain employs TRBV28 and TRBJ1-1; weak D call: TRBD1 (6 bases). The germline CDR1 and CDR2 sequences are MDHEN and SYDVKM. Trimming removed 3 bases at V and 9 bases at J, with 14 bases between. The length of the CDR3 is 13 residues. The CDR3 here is CASSLGGGPQAFF. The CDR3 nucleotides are TGTGCCAGCAGTTTGGGGGGCGGACCACAAGCTTTCTTT. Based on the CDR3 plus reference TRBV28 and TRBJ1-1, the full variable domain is DVKVTQSSRYLVKRTGEKVFLECVQDMDHENMFWYRQDPGLGLRLIYFSYDVKMKEKGDIPEGYSVSREKKERFSLILESASTNQTSMYLCASSLGGGPQAFFGQGTRLTVV.

CDR3 nucleotide sequence: TGTGCCAGCAGCCAAGATACCGGGGGCCTCGGTCAGCCCCAGCATTTT. This gives the protein CASSQDTGGLGQPQHF. The rearrangement links TRBV3-1 to TRBJ1-5; a possible D gene is TRBD1 (6 bases). V was clipped by 0 bases and J by 6 bases, with 15 bases between them. The germline gives CDR1 LGHDT, CDR2 YNNKEL (reference sequence). CDR3 length equals 16 residues.

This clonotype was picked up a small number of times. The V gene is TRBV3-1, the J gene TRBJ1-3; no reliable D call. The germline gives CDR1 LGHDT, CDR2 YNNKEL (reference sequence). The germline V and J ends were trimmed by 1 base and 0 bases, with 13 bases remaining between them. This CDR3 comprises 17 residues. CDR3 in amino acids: CASSQALGDTSGNTIYF. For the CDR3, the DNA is TGTGCCAGCAGCCAAGCCTTAGGAGATACCTCTGGAAACACCATATATTTT.

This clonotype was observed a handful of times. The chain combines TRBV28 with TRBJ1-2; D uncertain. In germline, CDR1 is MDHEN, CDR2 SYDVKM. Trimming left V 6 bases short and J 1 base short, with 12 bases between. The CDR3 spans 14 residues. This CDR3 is CASSEGRINYGYTF. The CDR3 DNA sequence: TGTGCCAGCAGCGAAGGACGGATTAACTATGGCTACACCTTC.

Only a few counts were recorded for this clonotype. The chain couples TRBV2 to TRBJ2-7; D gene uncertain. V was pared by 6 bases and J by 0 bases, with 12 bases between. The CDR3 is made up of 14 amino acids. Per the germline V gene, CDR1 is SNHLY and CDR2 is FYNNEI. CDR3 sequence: CASSPVESSYEQYF. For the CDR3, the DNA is TGTGCCAGCAGCCCAGTGGAGAGCTCCTACGAGCAGTACTTC.

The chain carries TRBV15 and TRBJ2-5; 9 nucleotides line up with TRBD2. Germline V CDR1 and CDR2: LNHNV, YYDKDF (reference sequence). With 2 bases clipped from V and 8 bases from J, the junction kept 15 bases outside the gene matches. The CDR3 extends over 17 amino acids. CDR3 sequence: CATSRKLAGVLSLTQYF. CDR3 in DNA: TGTGCCACCAGCAGAAAACTAGCGGGCGTACTTTCCTTAACCCAGTACTTC.